Listed below are T cell receptor beta chains from one sample, sequenced in a study of PD-1 blockade in mismatch repair-deficient tumors. Sequencing used immunoSEQ multiplex PCR; TCRdb keeps in-frame clones, though not all of them. The table shows tens of thousands of clones, with approximately 78% occurring only once. Sequencing used peripheral blood, obtained 44 weeks after starting pembrolizumab. The receptors originated from an adult with mismatch repair-deficient cancer. The CDR3 runs from the conserved cysteine through the conserved F or W. The D gene is left open where the match is weak. Clone size is given for some rows only: seen once, a few or many times, or a class if the clone is expanded.

TRBD1,.,TRBJ2-5,TRBV7-6,TGTGCCAGCAGCTCGTCCGACAGGGGGTGGCAAGAGACCCAGTACTTC,CASSSSDRGWQETQYF
.,.,TRBJ2-7,TRBV14,TGTGCCAGCAGCATCGGTAGCGGAAGCTCCTACGAGCAGTACTTC,CASSIGSGSSYEQYF
.,.,TRBJ2-6,TRBV27,TGTGCCAGCAGGCGGAACCTGGAACGTGGGGCCAACGTCCTGACTTTC,CASRRNLERGANVLTF
.,.,TRBJ2-4,TRBV4-2,TGTGCCAGCAGCCAAGTTGGGGGGCAAACCAAAAACATTCAGTACTTC,CASSQVGGQTKNIQYF
.,.,TRBJ2-5,TRBV7-9,TGTGCCAGCAGCGCTCTTACTTCCAAAGAGACCCAGTACTTC,CASSALTSKETQYF
.,.,TRBJ2-7,TRBV7-2,TGTGCCAGCAGCTTAGCGTGGACCTCCTACGAGCAGTACTTC,CASSLAWTSYEQYF
.,.,TRBJ2-7,TRBV4-1,TGCGCCAGCAGCCAAGATCGTGACTACCCTTTATACGAGCAGTACTTC,CASSQDRDYPLYEQYF
.,.,TRBJ2-1,TRBV6-5,TGTGCCAGCAGTTCCTTAGGACTGACGCTTTTCTTC,CASSSLGLTLFF
TRBD2,.,TRBJ2-3,TRBV14,TGTGCCAGCAGCCAAGACGGGGGGTACACGCAGTATTTT,CASSQDGGYTQYF
.,.,TRBJ1-4,TRBV10-3,TGTGCCATCAGTGAGGCAGGCCAGAATGAAAAACTGTTTTTT,CAISEAGQNEKLFF
TRBD1,.,TRBJ1-2,TRBV11-2,TGTGCCAGCAGCTTAGGGACAGGGCCTCATGGCTACACCTTC,CASSLGTGPHGYTF
TRBD2,.,TRBJ2-1,TRBV5-4,TGTGCCAGCAGCTTCCCAGGACTAGGTCCCCGGGGAGAGCAGTTCTTC,CASSFPGLGPRGEQFF
.,.,TRBJ2-6,TRBV11-2,TGTGCCAGCTTTGGACGGATCTCTGGGGCCAACGTCCTGACTTTC,CASFGRISGANVLTF
TRBD2,.,TRBJ2-1,TRBV7-2,TGTGCCAGCAGCATTCCGGGACTAGCCTTCGGGGAGCAGTTCTTC,CASSIPGLAFGEQFF
TRBD1,few,TRBJ1-4,TRBV28,TGTGCCAGCAGTTTGATGACAGGGGGTGATAATGAAAAACTGTTTTTT,CASSLMTGGDNEKLFF
.,.,TRBJ2-1,TRBV5-6,TGTGCCAGCAGCTTGGAAGGGTGGGGGTACAATGAGCAGTTCTTC,CASSLEGWGYNEQFF
.,.,TRBJ1-4,TRBV5-5,TGTGCCAGCAGCTTGGACCTTAATGAAAAACTGTTTTTT,CASSLDLNEKLFF
TRBD2,few,TRBJ2-1,TRBV11-3,TGTGCCAGCAGTCTGAGCGGGAGCTTCAATGAGCAGTTCTTC,CASSLSGSFNEQFF
TRBD1,once,TRBJ2-7,TRBV6-1,TGTGCCAGCAGTGGAGAATTGGGCAGGGGGTACGAGCAGTACTTC,CASSGELGRGYEQYF
TRBD2,few,TRBJ2-1,TRBV29-1,TGCAGCGTCACCCGGACTAGCGGGGATTACAATGAGCAGTTCTTC,CSVTRTSGDYNEQFF
.,.,TRBJ2-7,TRBV20-1,TGCAGTGCTCGAGTCGAGAAAATGCAGTACTTC,CSARVEKMQYF
.,.,TRBJ2-3,TRBV7-9,TGTGCCAGCAGCTTATACGCGGACACAGATACGCAGTATTTT,CASSLYADTDTQYF
TRBD1,.,TRBJ2-7,TRBV7-9,TGTGCCAGCAGCCCGACAGGGGGGACGGGCGAGCAGTACTTC,CASSPTGGTGEQYF
.,.,TRBJ1-1,TRBV2,TGTGCCAGCAGTGCCGGACAGTCCCGCACTGAAGCTTTCTTT,CASSAGQSRTEAFF
.,.,TRBJ1-1,TRBV19,TGTGCCAGTACCTGGGGGGCACAGAACACTGAAGCTTTCTTT,CASTWGAQNTEAFF
.,.,TRBJ2-7,TRBV5-5,TGTGCCAGCAGCTTCGATGTAGGTGAGCAGTACTTC,CASSFDVGEQYF
.,.,TRBJ2-1,TRBV7-2,TGTGCCAGCAAAATCGGGGGCGGCCACTACAATGAGCAGTTCTTC,CASKIGGGHYNEQFF
TRBD1,few,TRBJ2-7,TRBV7-2,TGTGCCAGCAGCTGGGGGACAGTCTCCTACGAGCAGTACTTC,CASSWGTVSYEQYF
TRBD1,.,TRBJ2-7,TRBV5-1,TGCGCCAGCAGCTTGGACAGGGGCCAATCTTACGAGCAGTACTTC,CASSLDRGQSYEQYF
.,.,TRBJ1-1,TRBV9,TGTGCCAGCAGCGTGGGGACGGAGAACACTGAAGCTTTCTTT,CASSVGTENTEAFF
.,few,TRBJ1-2,TRBV25-1,TGTGCCAGCAGCCCCCCAAGAGTAGGTAGCGGTGGCTACACCTTC,CASSPPRVGSGGYTF
.,.,TRBJ1-5,TRBV7-9,TGTGCCAGCAGCCCTATTGAGGGGTGGCCCCAGCATTTT,CASSPIEGWPQHF
.,.,TRBJ2-5,TRBV7-9,TGTGCCAGCAGCTTTCCCCAAACAGAGACCCAGTACTTC,CASSFPQTETQYF
.,.,TRBJ1-5,TRBV6-4,TGTGCCAGCAGCGCGACAGCAAATCAGCCCCAGCATTTT,CASSATANQPQHF
.,.,TRBJ2-2,TRBV15,TGTGCCACCAGCAGAGATGACATCGGAGCCGGGGAGCTGTTTTTT,CATSRDDIGAGELFF
TRBD1,medium-sized,TRBJ2-7,TRBV19,TGTGCCAGTAGTACCAGGACAGGGCAGGGCGAGCAGTACTTC,CASSTRTGQGEQYF
TRBD2,.,TRBJ2-1,TRBV7-6,TGTGCCAGCAGCTTAGCGGGTAGCGGGAACAACAATGAGCAGTTCTTC,CASSLAGSGNNNEQFF
TRBD2,.,TRBJ2-5,TRBV18,TGTGCCAGCTCACCCACTAGCGAGAGTGGAGAGACCCAGTACTTC,CASSPTSESGETQYF
.,.,TRBJ2-2,TRBV11-3,TGTGCCAGCAGCCCAGTGGGGGGAGCGAACACCGGGGAGCTGTTTTTT,CASSPVGGANTGELFF
TRBD1,.,TRBJ2-2,TRBV10-2,TGCGCCAGCACTGGACAGGGGAGTCGGAGCGGGGAGCTGTTTTTT,CASTGQGSRSGELFF
.,.,TRBJ2-3,TRBV9,TGTGCCAGCAGCTTAGCCTTGCCCACAGATACGCAGTATTTT,CASSLALPTDTQYF
TRBD2,.,TRBJ2-3,TRBV10-3,TGTGCCACCTGGACGGGGGAGGGGTCAGATACGCAGTATTTT,CATWTGEGSDTQYF
TRBD2,.,TRBJ2-7,TRBV5-6,TGTGCCAGCAGCTTGGAGTCGGCGGGAGGGGCCTACGAGCAGTACTTC,CASSLESAGGAYEQYF
TRBD2,.,TRBJ2-1,TRBV6-6,TGTGCCAGCATCAAATGGGGACTAGCGGGAATCAATGAGCAGTTCTTC,CASIKWGLAGINEQFF
TRBD1,.,TRBJ2-5,TRBV5-4,TGTGCCAGCAGCACCGGGGACAGGGGTGCAGAGACCCAGTACTTC,CASSTGDRGAETQYF
.,.,TRBJ1-2,TRBV14,TGTGCCAGCAGCCAAGGGGGGCTCAGCTATGGCTACACCTTC,CASSQGGLSYGYTF
.,.,TRBJ1-1,TRBV7-9,TGTGCCAGCAGCTTAAGCGCAGGGCTGAACACTGAAGCTTTCTTT,CASSLSAGLNTEAFF
.,.,TRBJ1-3,TRBV7-2,TGTGCCAGCAGCTTACGGGTCGGTGGAAACACCATATATTTT,CASSLRVGGNTIYF
.,.,TRBJ1-2,TRBV11-1,TGTGCCAGCAGCCCCGCGTCGGGGGGCTACACCTTC,CASSPASGGYTF
TRBD1,.,TRBJ1-2,TRBV7-9,TGTGCCAGCACGGGAACCGGGACAGGGGGTGGCTATGGCTACACCTTC,CASTGTGTGGGYGYTF
TRBD2,.,TRBJ2-7,TRBV19,TGTGCCAGTACCGGACTAGCGGGAGGACACGAGCAGTACTTC,CASTGLAGGHEQYF
TRBD1,.,TRBJ2-7,TRBV29-1,TGCAGCGCGCGACAGGGCTTGGGCGAGCAGTACTTC,CSARQGLGEQYF
.,.,TRBJ1-2,TRBV29-1,TGCAGCGTTGAAAGTATCGGGACTGGTGGCTACACCTTC,CSVESIGTGGYTF
TRBD2,.,TRBJ2-1,TRBV14,TGTGCCAGCAGCCAGCTAGCGGGAGGAAGGTATGAGCAGTTCTTC,CASSQLAGGRYEQFF
TRBD1,.,TRBJ2-1,TRBV7-7,TGTGCTAGCAGCCCCCGGACAGGGGGGGAGAATGAGCAGTTCTTC,CASSPRTGGENEQFF
TRBD2,.,TRBJ2-7,TRBV20-1,TGCAGTGGTGGGACTACGTACGAGCAGTACTTC,CSGGTTYEQYF